Below are 29 T cell receptor beta chains sequenced from a single sample in a study of blood T cell repertoires in COVID-19. TCRdb's copy holds only in-frame clones and misses some; the assay was immunoSEQ multiplex PCR. The sample has approximately 430,000 clones; 75% to 90% are singletons. Sequenced material: peripheral blood. Receptors were obtained from a woman under 40 with active or convalescent COVID-19.

V and J are TRBV19 and TRBJ2-5; 8 nucleotides agree with TRBD2. Germline V gene data show CDR1 as LNHDA and CDR2 as SQIVND (reference sequence). The CDR3 extends over 13 amino acids. The ends lost 6 bases at V and 5 bases at J; junction bases unmatched: 5. The CDR3 protein is CASSSSGGETQYF. The CDR3 DNA reads TGTGCCAGTAGCTCATCGGGGGGGGAGACCCAGTACTTC. Based on the CDR3 plus reference TRBV19 and TRBJ2-5, the full variable domain is DGGITQSPKYLFRKEGQNVTLSCEQNLNHDAMYWYRQDPGQGLRLIYYSQIVNDFQKGDIAEGYSVSREKKESFPLTVTSAQKNPTAFYLCASSSSGGETQYFGPGTRLLVL.

The chain links TRBV3-1 (or the pseudogene TRBV3-2) to TRBJ2-1; 8 nucleotides agree with TRBD2. The germline CDR1 and CDR2 sequences are LGHDT and YNNKEL (reference sequence). The V and J ends lost 0 bases and 0 bases, in that order; junction bases with no gene match: 7. The CDR3 is 18 residues long. The DNA for the CDR3 is TGTGCCAGCAGCCAAGAGCGTGCGAGCGGGGGCTCCTACAATGAGCAGTTCTTC. Its translation is CASSQERASGGSYNEQFF.

The V and J genes are TRBV3-1 (or the pseudogene TRBV3-2) and TRBJ1-3, with D possibly TRBD1 on 6 matching bases. Germline assignment: CDR1 LGHDT and CDR2 YNNKEL (reference sequence). This CDR3 has 15 residues. V shed 2 bases and J shed 2 bases, with 10 bases lying between them. CDR3 residues: CASSQYRETGNTIYF. In nucleotides, the CDR3 is TGTGCCAGCAGCCAATACAGGGAAACTGGAAACACCATATATTTT.

This rearrangement joins TRBV11-2 to TRBJ1-2; 9 bases are a match to TRBD1. This CDR3 contains 17 residues. Germline assignment: CDR1 SGHAT and CDR2 FQNNGV. V lost 5 bases, J lost 2 bases, and 12 bases stayed unmatched. The CDR3 sequence: CASSTRTGATLNYGYTF. The CDR3 DNA reads TGTGCCAGCAGCACCCGGACAGGGGCGACTTTAAACTATGGCTACACCTTC.

This chain uses TRBV2 with TRBJ1-3; no firm D call. V gave up 6 bases and J gave up 0 bases, with 21 bases separating them. The CDR3 has 18 residues. CDR1 and CDR2 (germline): SNHLY, FYNNEI. The CDR3 DNA reads as TGTGCCAGCAGCGCAACCCCCGGGTCCGCCTTCTCTGGAAACACCATATATTTT. Translating gives CASSATPGSAFSGNTIYF.

This sequence joins TRBV3-1 (or the pseudogene TRBV3-2) and TRBJ2-7; D gene ambiguous. The CDR3 sequence is 15 residues long. The V gene lost 1 base and the J gene lost 2 bases, with 12 bases spanning the gap. Germline loops: CDR1 LGHDT, CDR2 YNNKEL (reference sequence). In nucleotides, the CDR3 is TGTGCCAGCAGCCAAGGGGCACAAAGCACCTACGAGCAGTACTTC. Its translation is CASSQGAQSTYEQYF.

This chain links TRBV3-1 (or the pseudogene TRBV3-2) with TRBJ2-1, with 7 bases lining up with TRBD1. The CDR3 length is 16 residues. The V gene's germline CDR1 is LGHDT and CDR2 YNNKEL (reference sequence). With 1 base clipped from V and 4 bases from J, the junction kept 7 bases outside the gene matches. The CDR3, as DNA: TGTGCCAGCAGCCAAGGACCCGGGACAGTTTACAATGAGCAGTTCTTC. This codes for CASSQGPGTVYNEQFF.

This sequence joins TRBV30 and TRBJ1-4; D gene unclear. V was clipped by 5 bases and J by 4 bases, with 17 bases between them. Germline CDR1 and CDR2: GTSNPN and SVGIG (reference sequence). The CDR3 loop spans 15 amino acids. DNA for the CDR3: TGTGCCTGGGGCCCACCAGGCCCATTTAATGAAAAACTGTTTTTT. Translating it yields CAWGPPGPFNEKLFF.

The chain carries TRBV19 and TRBJ1-2, with D uncertain. Trimming pared 4 bases from V and 4 bases from J, leaving 19 bases between. Germline V CDR1 and CDR2: LNHDA, SQIVND (reference sequence). This CDR3 comprises 16 residues. The CDR3 bases are TGTGCCAGTAGTACCGACTGGTCCCGGCAGTTCTATGGCTACACCTTC. Its protein product is CASSTDWSRQFYGYTF.

This chain joins TRBV12-5 and TRBJ2-5; D is unclear. The CDR3 totals 13 residues. Per the germline V gene, CDR1 is LGHNT and CDR2 is FRNRAP. Deletions cut 8 bases from V and 2 bases from J, with 12 bases between. The CDR3 DNA follows: TGTGCTAGTTTAGATCAATCTCAAGAGACCCAGTACTTC. Translating it yields CASLDQSQETQYF.

The rearrangement links TRBV11-2 to TRBJ2-7; TRBD1 might be the D (5 bases). The CDR3 is 15 residues long. V lost 6 bases and J 3 bases, leaving 18 bases between the germline ends. Germline V gives CDR1 SGHAT, CDR2 FQNNGV. The CDR3, as DNA: TGTGCCAGCAGTATAGGGTACGCGACAGTCTACGAGCAGTACTTC. It is translated as CASSIGYATVYEQYF.

The chain links TRBV28 to TRBJ1-2; the D gene is possibly TRBD1 (6 bases). The V end was cut by 6 bases, the J end by 8 bases, with 22 bases between. Germline loops: CDR1 MDHEN, CDR2 SYDVKM. This CDR3 is 15 amino acids long. The CDR3 region is CASRTTLDSMGGYTF. The CDR3 bases are TGTGCCAGCAGAACTACCTTGGACAGCATGGGGGGCTACACCTTC.

This rearrangement joins TRBV28 to TRBJ1-5; D unresolved. Looked up from germline, CDR1 is MDHEN and CDR2 is SYDVKM. This CDR3 is 12 amino acids long. V was cut by 1 base and J by 6 bases, with 4 bases left in between. The CDR3 nucleotides are TGTGCCAGCAGTTTATTGGCTCAGCCCCAGCATTTT. It codes for CASSLLAQPQHF. The full variable domain, its missing parts supplied by reference TRBV28 and TRBJ1-5, is DVKVTQSSRYLVKRTGEKVFLECVQDMDHENMFWYRQDPGLGLRLIYFSYDVKMKEKGDIPEGYSVSREKKERFSLILESASTNQTSMYLCASSLLAQPQHFGDGTRLSIL.

This clone has just a few counts. The V gene is TRBV4-1, the J gene TRBJ2-2; a weak D match, TRBD1 (6 bases). The CDR3 length is 18 residues. Germline V gene sequence: CDR1 MGHRA, CDR2 YSYEKL. The V end lost 1 base, the J end lost 5 bases, and 20 bases lay between the germline ends. In nucleotides, the CDR3 is TGCGCCAGCAGCCAAGCAGGGTGGGGGCAGATAAGTACCGGGGAGCTGTTTTTT. Amino acid sequence: CASSQAGWGQISTGELFF.

The chain is built from TRBV4-1 and TRBJ2-7; 7 positions agree with TRBD2. V gave up 0 bases and J gave up 5 bases; unmatched junction bases: 7. CDR3 length equals 15 residues. CDR1 and CDR2 from the germline V gene are MGHRA and YSYEKL. In DNA, the CDR3 is TGCGCCAGCAGCCAAGAGGGGCGGGAGACCAACGAGCAGTACTTC. This codes for CASSQEGRETNEQYF.

This sequence joins TRBV4-2 and TRBJ1-2, with TRBD1 matching 8 bases. V gave up 0 bases and J gave up 2 bases; unmatched junction bases: 23. Germline V gene sequence: CDR1 LGHNA, CDR2 YNFKEQ. The length of the CDR3 is 22 residues. The CDR3 loop reads CASSQDFGPPEDRAGVNYGYTF. In DNA, the CDR3 is TGTGCCAGCAGCCAAGATTTTGGGCCTCCGGAGGACAGGGCGGGGGTAAACTATGGCTACACCTTC.

The chain carries TRBV5-6 and TRBJ1-2, with 7 bases lining up with TRBD1. The CDR3 extends over 14 amino acids. V gave up 4 bases and J gave up 2 bases; unmatched junction bases: 5. The germline gives CDR1 SGHDT, CDR2 YYEEEE. CDR3: CASSTIQGNYGYTF. The CDR3 DNA sequence: TGTGCCAGCAGCACCATACAGGGGAACTATGGCTACACCTTC.

This chain connects TRBV11-2 to TRBJ1-2, with D perhaps matching TRBD1 (6 bases). The germline V gene encodes CDR1 SGHAT and CDR2 FQNNGV. CDR3 length: 13 residues. Trimming shortened V by 5 bases and J by 4 bases, and 11 bases separated the two germline ends. The CDR3 protein is CASSPTDSYGYTF. DNA for the CDR3: TGTGCCAGCAGCCCGACGGACAGCTATGGCTACACCTTC.

This clone was detected a few times. The V gene is TRBV10-1, the J gene TRBJ1-1, with unresolved D. This CDR3 spans 12 amino acids. CDR1 and CDR2 (germline): WNHNN, SYGVQD (reference sequence). Trimming removed 4 bases from V and 6 bases from J, with 9 bases in between. This CDR3 reads CASSAPGAEAFF. For the CDR3, the DNA is TGCGCCAGCAGTGCCCCCGGGGCTGAAGCTTTCTTT.

In its sample, this clone was seen once. The J gene is TRBJ2-1, the V gene TRBV18, with 9 nucleotides matching TRBD1. The germline V gene encodes CDR1 KGHSH and CDR2 LQKENI. CDR3 length equals 16 residues. V lost 4 bases to trimming and J lost 6 bases; unmatched junction nucleotides: 10. The CDR3 spells CASSLFEQDRGNEQFF. The CDR3 DNA reads TGTGCCAGCTCACTTTTCGAACAGGACAGGGGCAATGAGCAGTTCTTC.

The V and J genes are TRBV5-6 and TRBJ1-2; possible D gene TRBD1, 6 bases. Germline CDR1 and CDR2: SGHDT and YYEEEE. Trimming took off 4 bases at V and 2 bases at J, with 9 bases between the two ends. The CDR3 covers 13 residues. Written as DNA, the CDR3 is TGTGCCAGCAGCCAACAGGGAAACTATGGCTACACCTTC. This gives the protein CASSQQGNYGYTF.

The sample holds one count of this clone. The genes are TRBV4-1 and TRBJ1-4, with TRBD1 matching over 7 bases. This CDR3 spans 16 amino acids. V gave up 2 bases and J gave up 8 bases; unmatched junction bases: 11. In germline, CDR1 is MGHRA, CDR2 YSYEKL. The CDR3 DNA is TGCGCCAGCAGCCAAAGTAAATCAGGGGGATGGGAAAAACTGTTTTTT. Its translation is CASSQSKSGGWEKLFF.

Turning to this clone: Other nucleotide sequences from this sample produce the same CDR3. The V call is TRBV6-1, the J call TRBJ2-7; 8 bases line up with TRBD1. The CDR3 is 14 residues long. Trimming at V came to 3 bases and at J to 3 bases, leaving 4 bases not matched to a gene. Germline V gene data show CDR1 as MNHNS and CDR2 as SASEGT. CDR3 protein: CASSEDRDSYEQYF. The CDR3 coding sequence is TGTGCCAGCAGTGAGGACAGGGACAGCTACGAGCAGTACTTC.

The chain couples TRBV29-1 to TRBJ2-7; TRBD1 matches at 9 bases. V trimming: 2 bases; J trimming: 2 bases; junction bases outside the gene matches: 7. This CDR3 contains 15 residues. Looked up from germline, CDR1 is SQVTM and CDR2 is ANQGSEA. CDR3 residues: CSVESVRTGAYEQYF. The DNA of the CDR3 is TGCAGCGTTGAATCCGTCAGGACAGGGGCCTACGAGCAGTACTTC.

The CDR3 bases are TGTGCCAGCAGTGAGGACGGGGTCTACGAGCAGTACTTC. As protein: CASSEDGVYEQYF. The rearrangement uses TRBV6-1 and TRBJ2-7; D possibly corresponds to TRBD2 (5 bases). This CDR3 is built from 13 residues. V was shortened by 3 bases and J by 3 bases, with 9 bases between the two germline ends. Germline V gene data show CDR1 as MNHNS and CDR2 as SASEGT.

This clone was detected only once. This chain connects TRBV7-2 to TRBJ2-7; TRBD1 might be the D (6 bases). The CDR3 consists of 12 residues. Trimming cost V 5 bases and J 2 bases, with 7 bases left between them. Germline loops: CDR1 SGHTA, CDR2 FQGNSA. CDR3 sequence: CASSPGAYEQYF. CDR3 nucleotides: TGTGCCAGCAGCCCAGGGGCCTACGAGCAGTACTTC.

The chain employs TRBV10-3 and TRBJ1-1, with D perhaps TRBD1 (5 bases). Trimming stripped 3 bases from V and 0 bases from J, with 8 bases between. This CDR3 comprises 14 residues. Germline CDR1 ENHRY, CDR2 SYGVKD. CDR3 nucleotides: TGTGCCATCAGTGATACAGGCATGAACACTGAAGCTTTCTTT. Residues: CAISDTGMNTEAFF.

The chain joins TRBV3-1 (or the pseudogene TRBV3-2) to TRBJ1-3; TRBD1 aligns across 7 bases. The CDR3 spans 15 residues. After removal of 5 bases from V and 4 bases from J, the junction contained 8 bases not matched to a gene. Germline CDR1 LGHDT, CDR2 YNNKEL (reference sequence). The CDR3, as DNA: TGTGCCAGCAGCTTACAGGGGTTTAGGGGAAACACCATATATTTT. This translates into CASSLQGFRGNTIYF.

The rearrangement joins TRBV5-8 to TRBJ2-7; maybe TRBD2 (5 bases). V was clipped by 4 bases and J by 6 bases, with 20 bases between them. CDR3 length: 15 amino acids. CDR1 and CDR2 from the germline V gene are SGHTS and YDEGEE. The CDR3 nucleotides are TGTGCCAGCAGCCCGATGGAGCGGAGTATAGGCGAGCAGTACTTC. Translation gives CASSPMERSIGEQYF.